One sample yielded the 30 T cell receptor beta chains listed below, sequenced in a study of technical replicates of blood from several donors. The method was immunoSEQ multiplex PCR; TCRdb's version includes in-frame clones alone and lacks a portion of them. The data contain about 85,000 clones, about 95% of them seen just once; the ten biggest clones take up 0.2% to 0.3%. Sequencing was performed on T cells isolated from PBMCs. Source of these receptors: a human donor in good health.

This chain's CDR3 is CASSSSGLDYEQFF. CDR3 nucleotides: TGTGCCAGCAGCTCCTCGGGCCTGGACTATGAGCAGTTCTTC. The genes are TRBV9 and TRBJ2-1, with D possibly TRBD2 on 5 matching bases. The CDR3 is made up of 14 amino acids. V lost 4 bases, J lost 8 bases, and 16 bases lay in between. Germline lookup yields CDR1 SGDLS and CDR2 YYNGEE.

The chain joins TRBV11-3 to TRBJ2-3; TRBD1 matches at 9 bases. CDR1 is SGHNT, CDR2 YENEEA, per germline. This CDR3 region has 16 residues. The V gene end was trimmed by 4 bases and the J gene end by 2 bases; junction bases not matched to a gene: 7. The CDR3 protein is CASSSRTGANTDTQYF. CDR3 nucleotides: TGTGCCAGCAGCTCCCGGACAGGGGCGAACACAGATACGCAGTATTTT.

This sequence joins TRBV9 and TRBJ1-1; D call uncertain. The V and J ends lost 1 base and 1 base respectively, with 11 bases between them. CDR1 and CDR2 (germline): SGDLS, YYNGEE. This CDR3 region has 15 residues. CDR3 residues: CASSVLPMPNTEAFF. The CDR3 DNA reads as TGTGCCAGCAGCGTACTACCAATGCCGAACACTGAAGCTTTCTTT.

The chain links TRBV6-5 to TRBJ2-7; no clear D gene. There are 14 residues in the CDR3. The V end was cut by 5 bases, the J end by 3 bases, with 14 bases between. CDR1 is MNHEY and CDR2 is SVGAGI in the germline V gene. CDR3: CASSRSYRLYEQYF. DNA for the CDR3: TGTGCCAGCAGTCGCTCATATCGACTCTACGAGCAGTACTTC.

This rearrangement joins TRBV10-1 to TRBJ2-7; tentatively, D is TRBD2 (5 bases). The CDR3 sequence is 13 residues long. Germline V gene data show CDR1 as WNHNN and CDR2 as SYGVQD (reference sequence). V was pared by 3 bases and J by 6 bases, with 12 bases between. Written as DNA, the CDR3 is TGCGCCAGCAGTGAAGAGGGCCACTCCGAGCAGTACTTC. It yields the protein CASSEEGHSEQYF.

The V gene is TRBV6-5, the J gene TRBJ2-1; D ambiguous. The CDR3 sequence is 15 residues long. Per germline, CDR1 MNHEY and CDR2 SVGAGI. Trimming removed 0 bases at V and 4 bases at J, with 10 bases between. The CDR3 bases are TGTGCCAGCAGTTACTCGTCGGGTTCTTACAATGAGCAGTTCTTC. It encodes CASSYSSGSYNEQFF.

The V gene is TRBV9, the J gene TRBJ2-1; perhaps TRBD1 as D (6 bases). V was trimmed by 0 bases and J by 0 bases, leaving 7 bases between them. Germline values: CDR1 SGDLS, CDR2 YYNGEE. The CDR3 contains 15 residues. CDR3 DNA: TGTGCCAGCAGCGTAGCAGGGGTCTCCTACAATGAGCAGTTCTTC. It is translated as CASSVAGVSYNEQFF.

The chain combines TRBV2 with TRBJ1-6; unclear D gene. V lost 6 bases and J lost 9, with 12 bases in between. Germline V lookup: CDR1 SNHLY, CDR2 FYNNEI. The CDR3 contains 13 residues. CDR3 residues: CASREGLGSPLHF. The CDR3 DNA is TGTGCCAGCAGGGAGGGTCTTGGTTCACCCCTCCACTTT.

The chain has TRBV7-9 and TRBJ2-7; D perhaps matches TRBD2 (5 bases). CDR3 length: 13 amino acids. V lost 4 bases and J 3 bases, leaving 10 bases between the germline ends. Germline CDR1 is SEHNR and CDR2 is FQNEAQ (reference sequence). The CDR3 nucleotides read TGTGCCAGCAGCTCTGCGGGCAACTACGAGCAGTACTTC. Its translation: CASSSAGNYEQYF.

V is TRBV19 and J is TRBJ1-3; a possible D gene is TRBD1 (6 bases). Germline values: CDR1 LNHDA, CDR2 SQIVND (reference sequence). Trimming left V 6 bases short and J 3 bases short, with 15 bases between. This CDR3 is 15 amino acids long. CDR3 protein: CASRTGTYSGNTIYF. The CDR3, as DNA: TGTGCCAGTAGAACCGGGACATATAGTGGAAACACCATATATTTT.

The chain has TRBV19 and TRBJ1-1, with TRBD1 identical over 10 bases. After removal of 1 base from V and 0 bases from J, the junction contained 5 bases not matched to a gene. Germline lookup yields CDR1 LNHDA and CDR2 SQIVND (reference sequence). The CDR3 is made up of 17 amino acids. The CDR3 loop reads CASSIGQGAILNTEAFF. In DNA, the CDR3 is TGTGCCAGTAGTATAGGACAGGGGGCCATTCTGAACACTGAAGCTTTCTTT. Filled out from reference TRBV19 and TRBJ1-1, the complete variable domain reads DGGITQSPKYLFRKEGQNVTLSCEQNLNHDAMYWYRQDPGQGLRLIYYSQIVNDFQKGDIAEGYSVSREKKESFPLTVTSAQKNPTAFYLCASSIGQGAILNTEAFFGQGTRLTVV.

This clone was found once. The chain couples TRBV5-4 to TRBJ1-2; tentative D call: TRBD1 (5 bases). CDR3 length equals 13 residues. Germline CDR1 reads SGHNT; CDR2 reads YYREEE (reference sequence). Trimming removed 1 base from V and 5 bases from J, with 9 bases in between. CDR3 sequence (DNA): TGTGCCAGCAGCTTGCGTGACAGTTATGGCTACACCTTC. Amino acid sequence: CASSLRDSYGYTF. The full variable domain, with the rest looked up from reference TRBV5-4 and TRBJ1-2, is ETGVTQSPTHLIKTRGQQVTLRCSSQSGHNTVSWYQQALGQGPQFIFQYYREEENGRGNFPPRFSGLQFPNYSSELNVNALELDDSALYLCASSLRDSYGYTFGSGTRLTVV.

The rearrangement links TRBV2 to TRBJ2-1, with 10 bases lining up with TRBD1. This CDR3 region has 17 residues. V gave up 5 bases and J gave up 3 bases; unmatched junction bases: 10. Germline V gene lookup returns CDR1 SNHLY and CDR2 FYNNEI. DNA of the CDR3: TGTGCCAGCAGTTTATTTGGGCGGACAGGGGGCTACAATGAGCAGTTCTTC. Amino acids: CASSLFGRTGGYNEQFF.

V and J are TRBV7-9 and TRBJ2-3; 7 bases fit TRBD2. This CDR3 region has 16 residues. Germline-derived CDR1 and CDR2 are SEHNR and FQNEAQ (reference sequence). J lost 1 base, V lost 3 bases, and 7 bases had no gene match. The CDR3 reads CASSFFLAVGTDTQYF. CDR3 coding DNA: TGTGCCAGCAGCTTCTTTCTAGCGGTTGGCACAGATACGCAGTATTTT.

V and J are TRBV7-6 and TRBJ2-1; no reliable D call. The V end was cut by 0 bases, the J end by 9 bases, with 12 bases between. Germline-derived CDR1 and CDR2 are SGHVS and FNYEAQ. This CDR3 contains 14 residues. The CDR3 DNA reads TGTGCCAGCAGCTTAGCGATAGGTCCGGGTGAGCAGTTCTTC. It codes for CASSLAIGPGEQFF.

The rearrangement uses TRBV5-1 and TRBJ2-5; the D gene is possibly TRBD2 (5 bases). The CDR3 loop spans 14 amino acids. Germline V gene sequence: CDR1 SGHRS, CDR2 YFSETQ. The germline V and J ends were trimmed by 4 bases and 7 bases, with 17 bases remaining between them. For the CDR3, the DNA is TGCGCCAGCAGCCGGGCCCGGGAATTAGGGACCCAGTACTTC. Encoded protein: CASSRARELGTQYF.

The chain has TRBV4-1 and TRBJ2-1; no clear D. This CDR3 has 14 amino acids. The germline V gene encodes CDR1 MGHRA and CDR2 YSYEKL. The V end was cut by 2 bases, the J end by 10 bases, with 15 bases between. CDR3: CASSQPRSLPEQFF. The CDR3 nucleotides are TGCGCCAGCAGCCAACCCCGGAGCCTACCGGAGCAGTTCTTC.

CDR3 nucleotide sequence: TGTGCCAGCAGTTTACACCGTGTCAGGGGGAACACTGAAGCTTTCTTT. Protein: CASSLHRVRGNTEAFF. This sequence joins TRBV27 and TRBJ1-1; D is possibly TRBD1 (6 bases). CDR1 and CDR2 (germline): MNHEY, SMNVEV (reference sequence). The CDR3 has 16 amino acids. The V end lost 2 bases, the J end lost 1 base, and 14 bases lay between the germline ends.

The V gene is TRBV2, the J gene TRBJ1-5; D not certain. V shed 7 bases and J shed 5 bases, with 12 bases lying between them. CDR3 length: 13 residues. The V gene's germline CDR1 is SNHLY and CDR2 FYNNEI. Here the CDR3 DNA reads TGTGCCAGCACTTTCAGGAGGGATCAGCCCCAGCATTTT. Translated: CASTFRRDQPQHF.

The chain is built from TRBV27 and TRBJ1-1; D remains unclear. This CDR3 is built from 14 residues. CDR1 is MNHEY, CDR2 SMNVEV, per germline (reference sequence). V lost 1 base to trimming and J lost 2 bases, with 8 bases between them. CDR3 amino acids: CASSLWAFNTEAFF. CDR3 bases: TGTGCCAGCAGTTTATGGGCGTTTAACACTGAAGCTTTCTTT.

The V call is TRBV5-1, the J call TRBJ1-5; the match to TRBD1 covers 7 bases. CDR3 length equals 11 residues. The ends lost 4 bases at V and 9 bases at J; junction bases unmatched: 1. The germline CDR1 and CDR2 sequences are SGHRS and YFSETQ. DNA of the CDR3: TGCGCCAGCAGCCCAGGGGGGCCCCAGCATTTT. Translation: CASSPGGPQHF.

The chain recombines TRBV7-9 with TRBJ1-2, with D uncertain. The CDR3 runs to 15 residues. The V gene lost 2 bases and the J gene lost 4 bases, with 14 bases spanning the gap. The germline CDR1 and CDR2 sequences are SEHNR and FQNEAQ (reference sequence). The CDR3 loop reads CASSLSTLGVYGYTF. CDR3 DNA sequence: TGTGCCAGCAGCTTATCTACTCTGGGCGTCTATGGCTACACCTTC. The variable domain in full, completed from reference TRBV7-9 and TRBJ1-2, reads DTGVSQNPRHKITKRGQNVTFRCDPISEHNRLYWYRQTLGQGPEFLTYFQNEAQLEKSRLLSDRFSAERPKGSFSTLEIQRTEQGDSAMYLCASSLSTLGVYGYTFGSGTRLTVV.

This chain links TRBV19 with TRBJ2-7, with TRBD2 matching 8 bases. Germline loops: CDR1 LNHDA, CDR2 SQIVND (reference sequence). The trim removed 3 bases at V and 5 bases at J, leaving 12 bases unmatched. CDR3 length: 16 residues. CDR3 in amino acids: CASSIGSSGRTHEQYF. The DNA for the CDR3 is TGTGCCAGTAGTATCGGCTCGAGCGGGAGAACCCACGAGCAGTACTTC. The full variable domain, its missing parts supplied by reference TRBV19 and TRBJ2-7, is DGGITQSPKYLFRKEGQNVTLSCEQNLNHDAMYWYRQDPGQGLRLIYYSQIVNDFQKGDIAEGYSVSREKKESFPLTVTSAQKNPTAFYLCASSIGSSGRTHEQYFGPGTRLTVT.

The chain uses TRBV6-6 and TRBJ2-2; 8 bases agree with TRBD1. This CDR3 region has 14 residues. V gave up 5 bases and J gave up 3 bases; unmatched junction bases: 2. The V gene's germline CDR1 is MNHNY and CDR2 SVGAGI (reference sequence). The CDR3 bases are TGTGCCAGCAGTGTGACAGGGGACACCGGGGAGCTGTTTTTT. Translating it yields CASSVTGDTGELFF.

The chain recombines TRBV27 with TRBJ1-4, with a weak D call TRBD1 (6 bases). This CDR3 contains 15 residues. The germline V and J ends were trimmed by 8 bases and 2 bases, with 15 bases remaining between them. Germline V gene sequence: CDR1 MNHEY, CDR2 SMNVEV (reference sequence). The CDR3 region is CASGWGPRTNEKLFF. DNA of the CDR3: TGTGCCAGCGGATGGGGGCCGCGGACTAATGAAAAACTGTTTTTT.

In DNA form, the CDR3 reads TGTGCCAGCAGCTCGACTAGTGTAGAGACCCAGTACTTC. It translates to CASSSTSVETQYF. J is TRBJ2-5 and V is TRBV7-6; tentative D call: TRBD2 (6 bases). This CDR3 is 13 amino acids long. The V and J ends lost 4 bases and 4 bases respectively, with 10 bases between them. The germline V gene has CDR1 SGHVS and CDR2 FNYEAQ.

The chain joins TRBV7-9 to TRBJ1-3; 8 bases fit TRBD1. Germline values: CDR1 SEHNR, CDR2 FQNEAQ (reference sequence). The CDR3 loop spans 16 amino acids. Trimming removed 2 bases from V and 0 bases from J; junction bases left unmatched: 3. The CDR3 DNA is TGTGCCAGCAGCTTAAGGACAGGGAGCTCTGGAAACACCATATATTTT. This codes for CASSLRTGSSGNTIYF. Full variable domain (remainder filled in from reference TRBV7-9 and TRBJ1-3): DTGVSQNPRHKITKRGQNVTFRCDPISEHNRLYWYRQTLGQGPEFLTYFQNEAQLEKSRLLSDRFSAERPKGSFSTLEIQRTEQGDSAMYLCASSLRTGSSGNTIYFGEGSWLTVV.

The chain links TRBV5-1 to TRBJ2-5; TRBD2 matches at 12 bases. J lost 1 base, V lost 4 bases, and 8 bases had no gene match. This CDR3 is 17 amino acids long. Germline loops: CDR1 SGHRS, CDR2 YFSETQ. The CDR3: CASSLGLAGHSQETQYF. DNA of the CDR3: TGCGCCAGCAGCCTAGGACTAGCGGGACATTCCCAAGAGACCCAGTACTTC.

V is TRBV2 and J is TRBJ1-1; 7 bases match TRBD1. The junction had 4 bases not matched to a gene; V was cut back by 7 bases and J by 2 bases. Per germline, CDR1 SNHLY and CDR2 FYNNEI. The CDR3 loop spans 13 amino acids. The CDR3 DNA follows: TGTGCCAGCAAGGGACAGCCTAACACTGAAGCTTTCTTT. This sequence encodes CASKGQPNTEAFF.

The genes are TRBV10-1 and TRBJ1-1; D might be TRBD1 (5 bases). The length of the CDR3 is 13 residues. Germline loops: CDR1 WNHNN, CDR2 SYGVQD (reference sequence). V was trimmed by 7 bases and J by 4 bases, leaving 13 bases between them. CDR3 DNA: TGCGCCAGCACCTCGGACATTTCCACTGAAGCTTTCTTT. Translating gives CASTSDISTEAFF.